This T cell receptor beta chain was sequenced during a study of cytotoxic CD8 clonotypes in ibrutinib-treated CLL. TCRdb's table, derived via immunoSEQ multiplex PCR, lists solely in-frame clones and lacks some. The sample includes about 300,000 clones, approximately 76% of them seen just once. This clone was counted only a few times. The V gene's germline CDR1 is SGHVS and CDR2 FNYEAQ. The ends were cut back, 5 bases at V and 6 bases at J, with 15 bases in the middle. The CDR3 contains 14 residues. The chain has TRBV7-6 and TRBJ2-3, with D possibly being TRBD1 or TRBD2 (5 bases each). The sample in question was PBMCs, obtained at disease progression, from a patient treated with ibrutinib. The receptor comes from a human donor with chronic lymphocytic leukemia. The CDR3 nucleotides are TGTGCCAGCAGCCACCGGGACCGCGGTGATACGCAGTATTTT. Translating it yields CASSHRDRGDTQYF. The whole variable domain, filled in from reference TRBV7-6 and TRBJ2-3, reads GAGVSQSPRYKVTKRGQDVALRCDPISGHVSLYWYRQALGQGPEFLTYFNYEAQQDKSGLPNDRFSAERPEGSISTLTIQRTEQRDSAMYRCASSHRDRGDTQYFGPGTRLTVL.